This TCR beta chain was recovered during a study of CD8+ T cells in alopecia areata. In the study overall: Treated patients took oral tofacitinib at 5 to 10 mg twice daily.

Study-wide results and caveats: Sharing of TCRs across patients appeared less clear than in mice, possibly for HLA-related reasons.

To note about this clone: The antigen remains unidentified.

This CDR3 contains 14 residues. Trimming pared 0 bases from V and 7 bases from J, leaving 10 bases between. CDR1 and CDR2 (germline): LGHNA, YNFKEQ. Specified treatment: oral pan-JAK inhibitor, 5-10 mg twice daily. Investigators isolated RNA and reverse transcribed it into cDNA to act as the sequencing template. TCRdb's copy holds only in-frame clones and misses some; the assay was immunoSEQ multiplex PCR. The sample shows about 60,000 clones, 46% of them seen only once. This specimen consisted of CD8+ T cells sorted from blood, obtained at approximately week 36, from a patient treated with tofacitinib. The V gene is TRBV4-2, the J gene TRBJ1-5; weak D call: TRBD1 (5 bases). The TCR comes from a human donor with alopecia areata. The CDR3 nucleotides are TGTGCCAGCAGCCAAGAGAGGGGTTACCAGCCCCAGCATTTT. Translation: CASSQERGYQPQHF.